The 2 T cell receptor beta chains below come from one sample, sequenced in a study of OX40 agonist ivuxolimab in advanced cancers. Libraries were prepared by immunoSEQ multiplex PCR; TCRdb keeps only in-frame clonotypes and omits some of them. The sample shows tens of thousands of clones, approximately 86% of them seen only once. The input for sequencing was CD4+ or CD8+ T cells sorted from blood, taken in a trial of the OX40 agonist ivuxolimab. The receptors were sampled from an adult with an advanced solid tumor such as melanoma, head and neck, liver or kidney cancer.

The rearrangement joins TRBV7-2 to TRBJ2-3, with TRBD2 identical over 10 bases. The CDR3 spans 15 residues. The J segment lost 1 base and the V segment lost 6 bases, leaving 4 bases of the junction unmatched. The germline V gene encodes CDR1 SGHTA and CDR2 FQGNSA. The CDR3 region is CASRDGTSGTDTQYF. The CDR3 coding sequence is TGTGCCAGCAGGGACGGGACTAGCGGCACAGATACGCAGTATTTT.

The V gene is TRBV4-1, the J gene TRBJ2-3; D is tentatively TRBD1 or TRBD2 (5 bases each). CDR3 length equals 16 residues. Deletions cut 0 bases from V and 2 bases from J, with 12 bases between. Germline V gene sequence: CDR1 MGHRA, CDR2 YSYEKL. The CDR3 DNA sequence: TGCGCCAGCAGCCAAGACTCCGGGGCAGCCACAGATACGCAGTATTTT. Protein product: CASSQDSGAATDTQYF.